A single sample is the source of the 14 T cell receptor beta chains below, sequenced in a study of shared clonotypes between healthy human individuals. Naive CD8 isolation took CD45RO-negative cells positively selected for CCR7 and excluded terminally differentiated effector memory CD45RA+ cells. The method was immunoSEQ multiplex PCR; TCRdb's version includes in-frame clones alone and lacks a portion of them. The sample lists over 2 million clones, less than 95% seen once, with roughly 1% in the top ten. The specimen was naive CD8+ T cells sorted from blood. The receptors were sampled from a young man in good health.

On this clone itself: The identical CDR3 is also encoded by other nucleotide sequences in the sample. The DNA for the CDR3 is TGTGCCAGCAGCCTTAGCGGGGGTTCCTACAATGAGCAGTTCTTC. Its protein is CASSLSGGSYNEQFF. The rearrangement links TRBV7-2 to TRBJ2-1; 9 bases map to TRBD2. Germline loops: CDR1 SGHTA, CDR2 FQGNSA. The CDR3 consists of 15 residues. V was clipped by 5 bases and J by 1 base; unmatched bases: 3.

V and J are TRBV2 and TRBJ1-5; perhaps TRBD1 as D (5 bases). The CDR3 extends over 17 amino acids. Germline CDR1 and CDR2: SNHLY and FYNNEI. Between the trimmed V and J ends, which lost 1 base and 11 bases, there was a span of 24 bases. CDR3 coding DNA: TGTGCCAGCAGTGAAGAGTTGACAGTCCGCGCTATCGTGGCCCAGCATTTT. This gives the protein CASSEELTVRAIVAQHF.

This chain links TRBV27 with TRBJ2-3; D gene ambiguous. Trimming removed 3 bases at V and 4 bases at J, with 8 bases between. Germline V gene data show CDR1 as MNHEY and CDR2 as SMNVEV (reference sequence). This CDR3 comprises 13 residues. The CDR3 reads CASSLVAPDTQYF. Here the CDR3 DNA reads TGTGCCAGCAGTTTGGTGGCCCCAGATACGCAGTATTTT.

The CDR3 DNA is TGTGCCAGCAGTTTCAGGGGGGCGACCTACAATGAGCAGTTCTTC. As protein: CASSFRGATYNEQFF. The chain joins TRBV28 to TRBJ2-1; the D gene is possibly TRBD1 (7 bases). Germline V gives CDR1 MDHEN, CDR2 SYDVKM. The CDR3 sequence is 15 residues long. V gave up 3 bases and J gave up 2 bases, with 11 bases separating them.

With respect to this clone: This CDR3 is also generated by other DNA sequences in the sample. The V gene is TRBV27, the J gene TRBJ2-7; the match to TRBD2 covers 7 bases. The CDR3 extends over 13 amino acids. Per the germline V gene, CDR1 is MNHEY and CDR2 is SMNVEV (reference sequence). The junction had 0 bases not matched to a gene; V was cut back by 2 bases and J by 2 bases. CDR3 DNA sequence: TGTGCCAGCAGTTTAGCGGGAGCCTACGAGCAGTACTTC. As protein: CASSLAGAYEQYF.

As to this clone: Other nucleotide sequences in the sample specify the same CDR3. The chain recombines TRBV4-3 with TRBJ1-2; D is unresolved. Germline values: CDR1 LGHNA, CDR2 YSLEER. The CDR3 is made up of 12 amino acids. The V end was cut by 0 bases, the J end by 7 bases, with 6 bases between. The CDR3 spells CASSQDGSGYTF. Written as DNA, the CDR3 is TGCGCCAGCAGCCAAGATGGGAGTGGCTACACCTTC.

The rearrangement links TRBV9 to TRBJ2-2; no clear D. This CDR3 has 17 amino acids. The germline V gene has CDR1 SGDLS and CDR2 YYNGEE. The V gene lost 0 bases and the J gene lost 7 bases, with 19 bases spanning the gap. CDR3 DNA: TGTGCCAGCAGCGTAGCCGGCTACCCCACCGGTGACGGGGAGCTGTTTTTT. The encoded protein is CASSVAGYPTGDGELFF.

This clone has just one count. The chain is built from TRBV7-8 and TRBJ2-7, with TRBD1 identical over 7 bases. Germline loops: CDR1 SGHVS, CDR2 FQNEAQ. This CDR3 is 13 amino acids long. Trimming at V came to 5 bases and at J to 3 bases, leaving 4 bases not matched to a gene. The CDR3 protein is CASSLRQGYEQYF. The CDR3 coding sequence is TGTGCCAGCAGCCTAAGACAGGGCTACGAGCAGTACTTC.

V and J are TRBV7-9 and TRBJ1-3; D call uncertain. Looked up from germline, CDR1 is SEHNR and CDR2 is FQNEAQ (reference sequence). The V and J ends lost 10 bases and 6 bases respectively, with 19 bases between them. CDR3 size: 14 residues. This CDR3 is CATDRVKRENTIYF. For the CDR3, the DNA is TGTGCCACCGATCGGGTAAAGAGAGAAAACACCATATATTTT. Supplemented by reference TRBV7-9 and TRBJ1-3, the full variable domain reads DTGVSQNPRHKITKRGQNVTFRCDPISEHNRLYWYRQTLGQGPEFLTYFQNEAQLEKSRLLSDRFSAERPKGSFSTLEIQRTEQGDSAMYLCATDRVKRENTIYFGEGSWLTVV.

In this sample, this clone turned up once. The chain combines TRBV28 with TRBJ2-2; 11 bases match TRBD2. Germline CDR1 MDHEN, CDR2 SYDVKM. The CDR3 consists of 19 residues. Trimming took 2 bases from V and 3 from J; bases not matched to a gene: 11. CDR3 residues: CASSLVRPGLAVYTGELFF. CDR3 coding DNA: TGTGCCAGCAGTTTAGTACGGCCGGGACTAGCGGTTTACACCGGGGAGCTGTTTTTT.

The chain uses TRBV4-1 and TRBJ1-2, with a tentative D call TRBD1 (5 bases). This CDR3 region has 15 residues. The V gene's germline CDR1 is MGHRA and CDR2 YSYEKL. The V and J ends lost 4 bases and 0 bases respectively, with 12 bases between them. CDR3 in DNA: TGCGCCAGCAGCCTTTCAGGACATACTAACTATGGCTACACCTTC. Its translation is CASSLSGHTNYGYTF.

The chain links TRBV6-5 to TRBJ2-2, with D perhaps being TRBD1 or TRBD2 (6 bases each). Germline V CDR1 and CDR2: MNHEY, SVGAGI. This CDR3 is built from 15 residues. V lost 6 bases and J 6 bases, leaving 17 bases between the germline ends. Here the CDR3 DNA reads TGTGCCAGCAGACCGCTTGGGGGGCTCCCCGGGGAGCTGTTTTTT. Translated: CASRPLGGLPGELFF.

DNA of the CDR3: TGTGCCAGCAGTTTAATACGGAACACCTACGAGCAGTACTTC. Its protein is CASSLIRNTYEQYF. The chain recombines TRBV28 with TRBJ2-7; D gene unclear. Germline V gene data show CDR1 as MDHEN and CDR2 as SYDVKM. The CDR3 covers 14 residues. V was cut by 2 bases and J by 2 bases, with 10 bases left in between. Looking up the rest from reference TRBV28 and TRBJ2-7 gives the full variable domain: DVKVTQSSRYLVKRTGEKVFLECVQDMDHENMFWYRQDPGLGLRLIYFSYDVKMKEKGDIPEGYSVSREKKERFSLILESASTNQTSMYLCASSLIRNTYEQYFGPGTRLTVT.

V usage is TRBV7-6 and J usage is TRBJ2-5; 7 nucleotides agree with TRBD1. The CDR3 runs 15 residues. In germline, CDR1 is SGHVS, CDR2 FNYEAQ. V lost 5 bases and J lost 1; bases outside the gene matches: 7. CDR3 region: CASSQMSGGQETQYF. CDR3 DNA sequence: TGTGCCAGCAGCCAAATGTCAGGGGGCCAAGAGACCCAGTACTTC.